The 26 T cell receptor beta chains presented below share a single source sample, sequenced in a study of blood T cell repertoires in COVID-19. Assay used: immunoSEQ multiplex PCR; TCRdb lists only in-frame clones, some missing. Of 150,000 to 200,000 clones in the sample, over 85% are singletons; the top ten hold just under 2%. Material: peripheral blood. Source of these receptors: a woman aged 60-70 years with COVID-19, enrolled during active disease.

The rearrangement joins TRBV7-8 to TRBJ1-3; D gene uncertain. Between the trimmed V and J ends, which lost 0 bases and 4 bases, there was a span of 10 bases. The CDR3 totals 15 residues. Germline-derived CDR1 and CDR2 are SGHVS and FQNEAQ. The CDR3: CASSLASGRGNTIYF. The CDR3 coding sequence is TGTGCCAGCAGCTTAGCGTCGGGGAGAGGAAACACCATATATTTT.

The chain has TRBV19 and TRBJ1-2; a possible D gene is TRBD1 (5 bases). The germline V gene has CDR1 LNHDA and CDR2 SQIVND (reference sequence). V was clipped by 5 bases and J by 0 bases, with 10 bases between them. This CDR3 is 14 amino acids long. The CDR3 is CASSFQTANYGYTF. The CDR3 DNA sequence: TGTGCCAGTAGTTTTCAGACAGCTAACTATGGCTACACCTTC.

V is TRBV29-1 and J is TRBJ2-1; TRBD1 matches at 7 bases. V was pared by 0 bases and J by 5 bases, with 13 bases of the junction left unmatched. The CDR3 loop spans 17 amino acids. CDR1 and CDR2 from the germline V gene are SQVTM and ANQGSEA. The CDR3 bases are TGCAGCGTTGAAGATCAGGGGCACTTAGGGGGCCACAATGAGCAGTTCTTC. This encodes CSVEDQGHLGGHNEQFF.

The chain employs TRBV15 and TRBJ2-7; weak D call: TRBD2 (5 bases). CDR1 and CDR2 (germline): LNHNV, YYDKDF (reference sequence). CDR3 size: 17 residues. The ends were cut back, 0 bases at V and 2 bases at J, with 17 bases in the middle. The CDR3 nucleotides read TGTGCCACCAGCAGAGATATTGGACGCGGACTCCCCTACGAGCAGTACTTC. Its translation is CATSRDIGRGLPYEQYF.

This clone was seen a handful of times. The J gene is TRBJ2-1, the V gene TRBV18; TRBD2 is a possible D gene (6 bases). Germline V gives CDR1 KGHSH, CDR2 LQKENI. V lost 6 bases and J lost 7, with 7 bases in between. This CDR3 spans 11 amino acids. DNA of the CDR3: TGTGCCAGCTCGGAGGGGAATGAGCAGTTCTTC. It encodes CASSEGNEQFF.

This chain uses TRBV4-3 with TRBJ2-1; 12 bases align to TRBD2. Germline-derived CDR1 and CDR2 are LGHNA and YSLEER. The V and J ends lost 1 base and 7 bases, in that order; junction bases with no gene match: 5. This CDR3 spans 16 amino acids. CDR3 coding DNA: TGCGCCAGCAGCCAAGGGGTAGGACTAGCGGGGAATGAGCAGTTCTTC. This codes for CASSQGVGLAGNEQFF.

V and J are TRBV5-1 and TRBJ1-4, with D possibly matching TRBD1 (6 bases). CDR3 size: 15 residues. Germline CDR1 SGHRS, CDR2 YFSETQ. The germline V and J ends were trimmed by 1 base and 4 bases, with 11 bases remaining between them. The DNA for the CDR3 is TGCGCCAGCAGCTTGATGACAGGAGTTAATGAAAAACTGTTTTTT. This codes for CASSLMTGVNEKLFF.

V gene TRBV2 combines with J gene TRBJ1-1; 7 nucleotides line up with TRBD1. The V gene end was trimmed by 11 bases and the J gene end by 0 bases; junction bases not matched to a gene: 6. CDR1 and CDR2 from the germline V gene are SNHLY and FYNNEI. This CDR3 is built from 13 residues. The CDR3: CAGTDRVNTEAFF. DNA of the CDR3: TGTGCCGGTACCGACAGGGTGAACACTGAAGCTTTCTTT. Full variable domain (rest looked up from reference TRBV2 and TRBJ1-1): EPEVTQTPSHQVTQMGQEVILRCVPISNHLYFYWYRQILGQKVEFLVSFYNNEISEKSEIFDDQFSVERPDGSNFTLKIRSTKLEDSAMYFCAGTDRVNTEAFFGQGTRLTVV.

The chain has TRBV7-2 and TRBJ1-6; D call uncertain. The length of the CDR3 is 13 residues. Germline lookup yields CDR1 SGHTA and CDR2 FQGNSA. Trimming shortened V by 1 base and J by 13 bases, and 11 bases separated the two germline ends. This CDR3 reads CASSLDSGPPLHF. The CDR3, as DNA: TGTGCCAGCAGCTTAGATAGCGGCCCGCCCCTCCACTTT. Drawing the rest from reference TRBV7-2 and TRBJ1-6, the complete variable domain is GAGVSQSPSNKVTEKGKDVELRCDPISGHTALYWYRQSLGQGLEFLIYFQGNSAPDKSGLPSDRFSAERTGGSVSTLTIQRTQQEDSAVYLCASSLDSGPPLHFGNGTRLTVT.

This clone was seen more than once but under ten times. The V gene is TRBV30, the J gene TRBJ1-4; 8 bases align to TRBD1. The CDR3 totals 16 residues. The trim removed 2 bases at V and 0 bases at J, leaving 5 bases unmatched. Germline CDR1 reads GTSNPN; CDR2 reads SVGIG (reference sequence). The CDR3 is CAWSSGGPTTNEKLFF. CDR3 DNA: TGTGCCTGGAGTTCAGGGGGCCCTACAACTAATGAAAAACTGTTTTTT.

The chain carries TRBV10-2 and TRBJ1-1; D unresolved. This CDR3 has 14 amino acids. V lost 8 bases, J lost 1 base, and 14 bases lay in between. The germline CDR1 and CDR2 sequences are WSHSY and SAAADI. The CDR3 DNA reads as TGCGCCAGCGGGGAGCCCGGTCAGAACACTGAAGCTTTCTTT. It encodes CASGEPGQNTEAFF.

J is TRBJ2-1 and V is TRBV7-2; D is possibly TRBD2 (6 bases). CDR1 and CDR2 from the germline V gene are SGHTA and FQGNSA. The CDR3 is 13 amino acids. Between the trimmed V and J ends, which lost 6 bases and 6 bases, there was a span of 12 bases. For the CDR3, the DNA is TGTGCCAGCAGACTGACTAGGGGCAATGAGCAGTTCTTC. Protein: CASRLTRGNEQFF.

This clone was seen just once. This chain uses TRBV3-1 (or the pseudogene TRBV3-2) with TRBJ1-2; 8 bases agree with TRBD1. The germline V gene encodes CDR1 LGHDT and CDR2 YNNKEL (reference sequence). The CDR3 is 14 residues long. Trimming at V came to 1 base and at J to 8 bases, leaving 6 bases not matched to a gene. CDR3 loop: CASSQVPGQVGYTF. CDR3 DNA: TGTGCCAGCAGCCAAGTTCCGGGACAGGTCGGCTACACCTTC.

The gene calls are TRBV9 and TRBJ1-3; D call uncertain. The V end was cut by 0 bases, the J end by 6 bases, with 16 bases between. The CDR3 loop spans 16 amino acids. The germline gives CDR1 SGDLS, CDR2 YYNGEE. CDR3 region: CASSVGSGGTSNTIYF. CDR3 sequence (DNA): TGTGCCAGCAGCGTAGGTAGTGGCGGAACATCAAACACCATATATTTT. The full variable domain, completed using reference TRBV9 and TRBJ1-3, is DSGVTQTPKHLITATGQRVTLRCSPRSGDLSVYWYQQSLDQGLQFLIQYYNGEERAKGNILERFSAQQFPDLHSELNLSSLELGDSALYFCASSVGSGGTSNTIYFGEGSWLTVV.

This clone has just one count. The chain has TRBV4-1 and TRBJ2-2; maybe TRBD1 (6 bases). From germline, CDR1 is MGHRA and CDR2 YSYEKL. The CDR3 has 16 amino acids. V lost 1 base and J 0 bases, leaving 9 bases between the germline ends. The CDR3 DNA sequence: TGCGCCAGCAGCCAAGCCAGGGGAGCGAACACCGGGGAGCTGTTTTTT. Translating it yields CASSQARGANTGELFF.

The chain has TRBV20-1 and TRBJ2-4; D not resolved. CDR1 and CDR2 from the germline V gene are DFQATT and SNEGSKA (reference sequence). V dropped 3 bases and J dropped 0 bases, with 12 bases sitting between them. This CDR3 is built from 15 residues. The CDR3: CSASKQKLAKNIQYF. Here the CDR3 DNA reads TGCAGTGCTAGTAAACAGAAGCTAGCCAAAAACATTCAGTACTTC.

The rearrangement joins TRBV9 to TRBJ2-7, with 7 bases lining up with TRBD1. CDR1 is SGDLS and CDR2 is YYNGEE in the germline V gene. CDR3 size: 13 residues. V shed 4 bases and J 7 bases; nucleotides not matched to a gene: 8. The CDR3 reads CASSPWDSKEQYF. The CDR3 DNA is TGTGCCAGCAGCCCTTGGGACAGCAAAGAGCAGTACTTC.

A remark on this clone: Compared with germline, one end of the junction differs, possibly owing to a read error. The V call is TRBV19, the J call TRBJ1-6; the match to TRBD1 covers 10 bases. The CDR3 sequence is 15 residues long. Germline V lookup: CDR1 LNHDA, CDR2 SQIVND (reference sequence). The CDR3 is CASSLDRGHSSPLHF. CDR3 in DNA: TGTGCCAGTAGTCTAGACAGGGGGCATAGTTCACCCCTCCACTTT.

The CDR3 loop reads CASRPDSGETQYF. The CDR3 DNA sequence: TGTGCCAGCAGACCCGACAGTGGGGAGACCCAGTACTTC. The chain links TRBV27 to TRBJ2-5; D may be TRBD1 (5 bases). The germline gives CDR1 MNHEY, CDR2 SMNVEV (reference sequence). This CDR3 spans 13 amino acids. V lost 6 bases and J lost 5, with 13 bases in between.

This chain joins TRBV5-1 and TRBJ2-5; 7 positions agree with TRBD1. The CDR3 covers 16 residues. J gave up 0 bases and V 2 bases, and 7 bases lay outside the gene matches. From germline, CDR1 is SGHRS and CDR2 YFSETQ. The chain's CDR3 is CASSLGPGTDQETQYF. CDR3 DNA: TGCGCCAGCAGCTTAGGGCCCGGGACAGACCAAGAGACCCAGTACTTC.

The V and J genes are TRBV15 and TRBJ1-4; D is possibly TRBD1 (5 bases). V lost 8 bases and J 4 bases, leaving 17 bases between the germline ends. The CDR3 totals 15 residues. Germline CDR1 LNHNV, CDR2 YYDKDF (reference sequence). The DNA for the CDR3 is TGTGCCACCGCGAGAGGCGGGGGGAATAATGAAAAACTGTTTTTT. Translating it yields CATARGGGNNEKLFF.

The J gene is TRBJ1-5, the V gene TRBV9, with D maybe TRBD1 (5 bases). Germline CDR1 is SGDLS and CDR2 is YYNGEE. The CDR3 contains 13 residues. The ends were cut back, 5 bases at V and 5 bases at J, with 11 bases in the middle. The CDR3 region is CASSQGIHQPQHF. The DNA for the CDR3 is TGTGCCAGCAGTCAGGGTATCCATCAGCCCCAGCATTTT.

V usage is TRBV10-3 and J usage is TRBJ1-5; D not certain. In germline, CDR1 is ENHRY, CDR2 SYGVKD. V was clipped by 4 bases and J by 6 bases, with 7 bases between them. The CDR3 covers 12 residues. The CDR3 loop is CAISVGGQPQHF. CDR3 in DNA: TGTGCCATCAGTGTCGGTGGTCAGCCCCAGCATTTT.

The sample holds one count of this clone. The V and J genes are TRBV3-1 (or the pseudogene TRBV3-2) and TRBJ1-6, with 9 bases that match TRBD1. Unmatched junction bases numbered 5, after V lost 3 bases and J lost 8 bases. The CDR3 consists of 15 residues. In germline, CDR1 is LGHDT, CDR2 YNNKEL (reference sequence). The CDR3, as DNA: TGTGCCAGCAGCCAGAGACAGGGGGTTTATTCACCCCTCCACTTT. Its translation: CASSQRQGVYSPLHF.

The chain combines TRBV18 with TRBJ1-2; no clear D. V was clipped by 3 bases and J by 6 bases, with 14 bases between them. Per the germline V gene, CDR1 is KGHSH and CDR2 is LQKENI. The CDR3 spans 14 residues. Here the CDR3 reads CASSPITQSHGYTF. CDR3 sequence (DNA): TGTGCCAGCTCACCCATCACCCAAAGCCATGGCTACACCTTC.

The rearrangement joins TRBV27 to TRBJ1-2; D not certain. V was cut by 7 bases and J by 4 bases, with 19 bases left in between. Germline V gives CDR1 MNHEY, CDR2 SMNVEV (reference sequence). This CDR3 has 15 amino acids. The CDR3 here is CASMGGDPSVYGYTF. DNA for the CDR3: TGTGCCAGCATGGGAGGCGACCCTTCCGTCTATGGCTACACCTTC.